The 4 T cell receptor beta chains given below trace back to one sample, sequenced in a study of CD8+CD57+ T cells in acquired aplastic anemia. Sequencing involved patients with CD8+CD57+ cell expansion previously shown by flow cytometry. The study profiled TCR beta VDJ and CDR3 using genomic DNA as template. TCRdb re-analysed the reads in MiXCR, keeping a single row per CDR3 protein. The sample includes 150,000 to 200,000 distinct CDR3 sequences, around 50% of them seen just once. Sample: sorted CD4+, CD8+, or CD8+CD57+ T cells (not recorded which) from PBMCs. Source of these receptors: a human donor with aplastic anemia.

With respect to this clonotype: Given a much more abundant clone one base away, this may be a read error. This rearrangement joins TRBV9 to TRBJ2-3, with TRBD1 as a possible D gene (6 bases). The V gene's germline CDR1 is SGDLS and CDR2 YYNGEE. Trimming took 3 bases from V and 2 from J, leaving 22 bases between them. The CDR3 spans 18 residues. CDR3 sequence reads: CASSDQPGTIVPTDTQYF. The CDR3 nucleotides read TGTGCCAGCAGCGATCAACCCGGGACAATCGTCCCCACAGATACGCAGTATTTT.

The chain employs TRBV6-5 and TRBJ1-1; weak D call: TRBD1 (6 bases). V lost 0 bases, J lost 1 base, and 12 bases lay in between. CDR3 length: 16 residues. Germline V CDR1 and CDR2: MNHEY, SVGAGI. The CDR3 DNA reads as TGTGCCAGCAGTTACTCTTCCGGGACACAGAACACTGAAGCTTTCTTT. Translating gives CASSYSSGTQNTEAFF.

Worth noting for this clonotype: Germline is not matched at one junction end, which may reflect a read error. The V call is TRBV2, the J call TRBJ1-1, with TRBD1 identical over 7 bases. Germline CDR1 SNHLY, CDR2 FYNNEI. The CDR3 sequence is 10 residues long. CDR3 in DNA: TGTGCCAGCAGTGTCAGGGGGACGCTCTTT. Translation: CASSVRGTLF.

This clonotype was seen many times. In DNA, the CDR3 is TGCGCCAGCAGCCCTGGGGCGGCTAGCGGGTCCTACGAGCAGTACTTC. Translation: CASSPGAASGSYEQYF. The chain carries TRBV4-1 and TRBJ2-7, with 8 bases matching TRBD2. This CDR3 spans 16 amino acids. Losses at the gene ends were 4 bases for V and 1 base for J; bases not matched to a gene: 9. Germline CDR1 reads MGHRA; CDR2 reads YSYEKL.